This TCR beta chain is drawn from a study of T-cell memory formation after mild COVID-19. One entry per CDR3 protein, called by TCRdb with MiXCR from the 5' RACE reads. This sample has about 400,000 distinct CDR3 sequences; around an eighth occur once, and the top ten carry around a fifth. This CDR3 has 16 residues. V dropped 3 bases and J dropped 0 bases, with 12 bases sitting between them. The TCR comes from a man aged 18-30 years who had mild COVID-19 (a few samples of this study predate the infection). Cell type and time point are not known. The chain uses TRBV12-3 or TRBV12-4 and TRBJ1-5; D remains ambiguous. The material sequenced was PBMCs or a T cell subset sorted from them (not recorded which). CDR3 bases: TGTGCCAGCAGTTTCTCACCTGCTTATAGCAATCAGCCCCAGCATTTT. Residues: CASSFSPAYSNQPQHF.